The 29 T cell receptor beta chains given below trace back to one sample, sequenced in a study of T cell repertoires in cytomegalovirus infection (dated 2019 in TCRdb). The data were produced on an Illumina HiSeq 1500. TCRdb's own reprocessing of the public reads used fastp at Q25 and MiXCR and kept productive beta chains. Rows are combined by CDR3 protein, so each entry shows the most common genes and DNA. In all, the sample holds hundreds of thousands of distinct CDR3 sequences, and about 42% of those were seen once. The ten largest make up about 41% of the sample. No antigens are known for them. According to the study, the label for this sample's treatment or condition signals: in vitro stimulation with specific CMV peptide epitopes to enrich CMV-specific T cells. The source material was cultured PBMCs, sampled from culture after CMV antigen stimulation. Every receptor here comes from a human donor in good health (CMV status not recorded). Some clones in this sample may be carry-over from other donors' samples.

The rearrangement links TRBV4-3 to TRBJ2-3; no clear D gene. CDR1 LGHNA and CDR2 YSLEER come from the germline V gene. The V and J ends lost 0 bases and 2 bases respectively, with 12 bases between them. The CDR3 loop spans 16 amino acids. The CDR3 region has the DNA TGCGCCAGCAGCCAAGAAACAGTCGAACCCACAGATACGCAGTATTTT. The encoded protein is CASSQETVEPTDTQYF.

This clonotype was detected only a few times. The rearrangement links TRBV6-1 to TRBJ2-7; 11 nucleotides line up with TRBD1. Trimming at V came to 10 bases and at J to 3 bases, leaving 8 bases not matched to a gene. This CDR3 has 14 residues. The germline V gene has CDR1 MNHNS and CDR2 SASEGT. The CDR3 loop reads CATTLGTGGYEQYF. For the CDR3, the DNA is TGTGCCACAACCCTGGGGACAGGGGGCTACGAGCAGTACTTC.

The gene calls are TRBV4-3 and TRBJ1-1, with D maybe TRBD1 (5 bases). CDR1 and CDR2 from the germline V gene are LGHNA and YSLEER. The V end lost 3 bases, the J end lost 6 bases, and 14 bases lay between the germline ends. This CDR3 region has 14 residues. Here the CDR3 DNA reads TGCGCCAGCAGCCAGTCCCCGGGGCGAGCTGAAGCTTTCTTT. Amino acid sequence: CASSQSPGRAEAFF.

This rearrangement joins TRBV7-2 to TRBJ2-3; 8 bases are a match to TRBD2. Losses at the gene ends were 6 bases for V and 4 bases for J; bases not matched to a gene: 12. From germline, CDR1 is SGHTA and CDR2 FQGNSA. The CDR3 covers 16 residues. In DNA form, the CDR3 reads TGTGCCAGCAGACCCGGTGGACTAGCCCCGCCAGATACGCAGTATTTT. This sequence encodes CASRPGGLAPPDTQYF.

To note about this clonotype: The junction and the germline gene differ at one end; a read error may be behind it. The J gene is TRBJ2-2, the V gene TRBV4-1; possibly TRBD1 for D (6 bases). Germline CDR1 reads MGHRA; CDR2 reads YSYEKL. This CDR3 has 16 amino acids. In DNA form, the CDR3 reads TGTGCCAGCAGCCAAGTCAGGGGCGAATCCTCCGGGGAGCTGTTTTTT. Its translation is CASSQVRGESSGELFF.

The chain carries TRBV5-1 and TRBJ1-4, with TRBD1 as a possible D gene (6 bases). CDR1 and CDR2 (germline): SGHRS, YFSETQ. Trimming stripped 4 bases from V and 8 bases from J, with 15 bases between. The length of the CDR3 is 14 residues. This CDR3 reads CASSRGTKSEKLFF. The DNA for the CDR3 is TGCGCCAGCAGCCGCGGGACAAAATCGGAAAAACTGTTTTTT.

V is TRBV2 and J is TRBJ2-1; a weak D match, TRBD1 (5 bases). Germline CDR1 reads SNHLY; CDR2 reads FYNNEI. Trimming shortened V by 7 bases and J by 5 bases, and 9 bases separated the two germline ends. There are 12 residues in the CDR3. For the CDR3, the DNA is TGTGCCAGCACCAGGGAAAACAATGAGCAGTTCTTC. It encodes CASTRENNEQFF.

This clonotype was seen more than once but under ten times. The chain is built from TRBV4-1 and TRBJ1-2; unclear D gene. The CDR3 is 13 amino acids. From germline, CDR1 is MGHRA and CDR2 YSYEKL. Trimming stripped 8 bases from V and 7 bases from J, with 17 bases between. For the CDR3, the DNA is TGCGCCAGCTGGGGTATTGCGGCGGGTGGCTACACCTTC. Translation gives CASWGIAAGGYTF.

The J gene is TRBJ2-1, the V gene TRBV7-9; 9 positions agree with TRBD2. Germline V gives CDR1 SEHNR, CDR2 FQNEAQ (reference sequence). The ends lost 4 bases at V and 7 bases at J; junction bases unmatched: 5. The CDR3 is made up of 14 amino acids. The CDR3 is CASSSSGGRNEQFF. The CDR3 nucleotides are TGTGCCAGCAGCTCCAGCGGGGGGAGGAATGAGCAGTTCTTC.

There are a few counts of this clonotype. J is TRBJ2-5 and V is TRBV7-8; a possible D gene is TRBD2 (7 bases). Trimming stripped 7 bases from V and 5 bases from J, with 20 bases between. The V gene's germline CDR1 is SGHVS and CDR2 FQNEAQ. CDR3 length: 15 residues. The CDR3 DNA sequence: TGTGCCAGCACCTCAACGGGGGGCCAGTCGGAGACCCAGTACTTC. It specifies CASTSTGGQSETQYF.

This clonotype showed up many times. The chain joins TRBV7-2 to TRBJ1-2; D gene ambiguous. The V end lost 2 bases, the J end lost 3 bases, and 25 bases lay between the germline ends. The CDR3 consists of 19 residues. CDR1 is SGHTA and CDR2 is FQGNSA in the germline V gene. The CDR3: CASSLKARPPRVLDYGYTF. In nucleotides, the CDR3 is TGTGCCAGCAGCTTAAAGGCGAGACCCCCGCGGGTCCTGGACTATGGCTACACCTTC.

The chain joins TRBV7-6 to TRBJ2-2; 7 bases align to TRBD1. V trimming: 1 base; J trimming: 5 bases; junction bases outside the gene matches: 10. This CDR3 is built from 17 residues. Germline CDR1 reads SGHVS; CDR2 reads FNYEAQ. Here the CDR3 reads CASSLDYRGERTGELFF. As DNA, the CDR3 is TGTGCCAGCAGCTTAGATTACAGGGGTGAGCGGACCGGGGAGCTGTTTTTT.

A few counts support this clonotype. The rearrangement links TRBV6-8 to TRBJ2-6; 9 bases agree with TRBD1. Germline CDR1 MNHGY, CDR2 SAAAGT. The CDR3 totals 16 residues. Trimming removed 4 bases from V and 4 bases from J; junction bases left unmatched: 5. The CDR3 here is CASSSGTGRGANVLTF. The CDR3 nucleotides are TGTGCCAGCAGTTCCGGGACAGGGAGAGGGGCCAACGTCCTGACTTTC.

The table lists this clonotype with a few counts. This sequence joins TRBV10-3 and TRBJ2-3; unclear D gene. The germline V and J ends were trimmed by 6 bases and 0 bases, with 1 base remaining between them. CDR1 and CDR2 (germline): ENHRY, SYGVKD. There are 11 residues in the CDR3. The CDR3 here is CAIRSTDTQYF. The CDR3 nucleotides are TGTGCCATCAGGAGCACAGATACGCAGTATTTT.

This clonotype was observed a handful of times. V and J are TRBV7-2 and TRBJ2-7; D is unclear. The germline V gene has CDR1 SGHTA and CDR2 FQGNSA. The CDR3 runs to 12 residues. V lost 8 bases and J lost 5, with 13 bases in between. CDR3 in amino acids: CASGDPLHEQYF. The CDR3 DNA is TGTGCCAGCGGGGATCCTTTGCACGAGCAGTACTTC.

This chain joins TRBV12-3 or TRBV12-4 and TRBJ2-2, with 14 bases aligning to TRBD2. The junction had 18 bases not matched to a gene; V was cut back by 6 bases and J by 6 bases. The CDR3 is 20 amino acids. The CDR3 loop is CASSSTTRGLAGDRAGELFF. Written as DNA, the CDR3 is TGTGCCAGCAGCTCGACGACTCGGGGACTAGCGGGAGATAGGGCCGGGGAGCTGTTTTTT.

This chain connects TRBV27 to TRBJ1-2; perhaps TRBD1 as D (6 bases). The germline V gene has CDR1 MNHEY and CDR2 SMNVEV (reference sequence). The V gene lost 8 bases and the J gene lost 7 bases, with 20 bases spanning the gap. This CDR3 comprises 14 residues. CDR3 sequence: CASRTSTGSGGYTF. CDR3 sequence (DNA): TGTGCCAGCCGTACCTCCACAGGGAGCGGTGGCTACACCTTC.

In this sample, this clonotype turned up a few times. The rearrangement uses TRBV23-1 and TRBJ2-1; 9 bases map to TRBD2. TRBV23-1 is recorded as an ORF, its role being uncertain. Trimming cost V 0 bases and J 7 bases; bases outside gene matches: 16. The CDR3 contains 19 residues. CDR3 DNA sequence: TGCGCCAGCAGTCAATCTCACCCTGGGGTTTGCGGGAGGGTAAATGAGCAGTTCTTC. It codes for CASSQSHPGVCGRVNEQFF.

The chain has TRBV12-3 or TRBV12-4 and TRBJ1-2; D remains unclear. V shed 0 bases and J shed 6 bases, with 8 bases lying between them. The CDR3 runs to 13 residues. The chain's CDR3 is CASSLASINGYTF. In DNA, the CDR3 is TGTGCCAGCAGTTTAGCGTCGATAAATGGCTACACCTTC.

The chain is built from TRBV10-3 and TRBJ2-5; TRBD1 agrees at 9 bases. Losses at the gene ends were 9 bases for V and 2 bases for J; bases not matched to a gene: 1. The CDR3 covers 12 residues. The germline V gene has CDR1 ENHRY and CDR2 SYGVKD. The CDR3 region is CAMGTGQETQYF. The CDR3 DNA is TGTGCCATGGGGACAGGGCAAGAGACCCAGTACTTC.

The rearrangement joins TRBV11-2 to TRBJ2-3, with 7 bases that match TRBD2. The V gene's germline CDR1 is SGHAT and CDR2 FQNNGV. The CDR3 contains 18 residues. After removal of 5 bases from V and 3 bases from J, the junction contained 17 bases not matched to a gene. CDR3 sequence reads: CASSPRPSTSRFTDTQYF. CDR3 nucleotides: TGTGCCAGCAGCCCCCGCCCATCGACTAGCCGCTTTACAGATACGCAGTATTTT.

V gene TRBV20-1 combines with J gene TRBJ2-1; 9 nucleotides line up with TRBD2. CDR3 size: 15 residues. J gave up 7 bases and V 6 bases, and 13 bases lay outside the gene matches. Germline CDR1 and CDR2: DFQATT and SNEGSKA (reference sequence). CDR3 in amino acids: CSAGRGTSLLNEQFF. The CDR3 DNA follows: TGCAGTGCGGGGAGGGGGACTAGCCTTTTGAATGAGCAGTTCTTC.

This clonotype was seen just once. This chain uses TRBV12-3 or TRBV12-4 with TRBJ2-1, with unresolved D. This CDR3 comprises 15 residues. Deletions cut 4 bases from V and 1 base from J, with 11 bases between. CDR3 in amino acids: CASSSKGGSYNEQFF. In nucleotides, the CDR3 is TGTGCCAGCAGTTCTAAGGGTGGGTCCTACAATGAGCAGTTCTTC.

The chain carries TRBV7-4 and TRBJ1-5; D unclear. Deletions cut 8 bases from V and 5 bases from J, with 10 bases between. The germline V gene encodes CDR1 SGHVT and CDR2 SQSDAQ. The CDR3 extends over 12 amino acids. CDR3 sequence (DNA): TGTGCCAGCGGAGTGGACGATCAGCCCCAGCATTTT. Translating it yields CASGVDDQPQHF.

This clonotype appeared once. CDR3 sequence reads: CASSLGPHSNQPQHF. In DNA form, the CDR3 reads TGTGCCAGCAGCTTAGGCCCCCATAGCAATCAGCCCCAGCATTTT. The chain joins TRBV5-5 to TRBJ1-5; the D is unclear. Trimming cost V 2 bases and J 0 bases, with 9 bases left between them. The germline V gene has CDR1 SGHKS and CDR2 YYEKEE (reference sequence). The CDR3 runs to 15 residues.

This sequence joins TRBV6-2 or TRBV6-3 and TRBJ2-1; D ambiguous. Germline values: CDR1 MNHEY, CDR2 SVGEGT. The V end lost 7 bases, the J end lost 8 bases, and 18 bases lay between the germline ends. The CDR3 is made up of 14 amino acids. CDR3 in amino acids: CASKVPFGGYEQFF. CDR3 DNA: TGTGCCAGCAAGGTCCCTTTCGGTGGCTATGAGCAGTTCTTC.

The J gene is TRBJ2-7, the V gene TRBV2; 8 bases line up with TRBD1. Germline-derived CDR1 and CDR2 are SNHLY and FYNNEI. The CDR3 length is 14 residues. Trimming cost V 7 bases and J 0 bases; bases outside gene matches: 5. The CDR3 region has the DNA TGTGCCAGCATCCGGACAGGGAGCTCCTACGAGCAGTACTTC. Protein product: CASIRTGSSYEQYF. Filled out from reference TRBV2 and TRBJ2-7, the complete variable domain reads EPEVTQTPSHQVTQMGQEVILRCVPISNHLYFYWYRQILGQKVEFLVSFYNNEISEKSEIFDDQFSVERPDGSNFTLKIRSTKLEDSAMYFCASIRTGSSYEQYFGPGTRLTVT.

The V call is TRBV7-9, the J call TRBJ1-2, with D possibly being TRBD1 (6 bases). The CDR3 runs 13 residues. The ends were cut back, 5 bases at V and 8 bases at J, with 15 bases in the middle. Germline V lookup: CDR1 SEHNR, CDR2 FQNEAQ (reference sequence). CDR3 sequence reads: CASSPSGGLGYTF. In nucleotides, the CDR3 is TGTGCCAGCAGCCCTTCCGGGGGCTTGGGCTACACCTTC.

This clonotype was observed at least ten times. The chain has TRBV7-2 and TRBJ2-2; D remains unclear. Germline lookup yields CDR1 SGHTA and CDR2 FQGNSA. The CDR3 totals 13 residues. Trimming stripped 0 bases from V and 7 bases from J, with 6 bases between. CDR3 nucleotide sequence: TGTGCCAGCAGCTTAGCCTGGGTCGGGGAGCTGTTTTTT. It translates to CASSLAWVGELFF. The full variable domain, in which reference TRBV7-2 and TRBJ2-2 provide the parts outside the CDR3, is GAGVSQSPSNKVTEKGKDVELRCDPISGHTALYWYRQSLGQGLEFLIYFQGNSAPDKSGLPSDRFSAERTGGSVSTLTIQRTQQEDSAVYLCASSLAWVGELFFGEGSRLTVL.